The 23 T cell receptor beta chains listed next were all sequenced from one sample in a study of OX40 agonist ivuxolimab in advanced cancers. Sequencing was performed with immunoSEQ multiplex PCR; in TCRdb, only in-frame clones are kept and a portion is missing. The profile shows about 96,000 clones, under 85% of them singletons. The source was CD4+ or CD8+ T cells sorted from blood, collected in a trial of the OX40 agonist ivuxolimab. These receptors were obtained from an adult with an advanced solid tumor such as melanoma, head and neck, liver or kidney cancer.

This chain uses TRBV2 with TRBJ1-6, with TRBD1 matching 8 bases. J gave up 4 bases and V 6 bases, and 5 bases lay outside the gene matches. From germline, CDR1 is SNHLY and CDR2 FYNNEI. The CDR3 loop spans 15 amino acids. The DNA for the CDR3 is TGTGCCAGCAGCGGGACAGGCAATTATAATTCACCCCTCCACTTT. Its translation: CASSGTGNYNSPLHF.

The V call is TRBV9, the J call TRBJ2-3; the D is unclear. Germline-derived CDR1 and CDR2 are SGDLS and YYNGEE. The CDR3 has 16 residues. V was cut by 1 base and J by 4 bases, with 16 bases left in between. This CDR3 is CASSVLPGPFPDTQYF. CDR3 in DNA: TGTGCCAGCAGCGTACTTCCCGGGCCGTTCCCAGATACGCAGTATTTT.

The rearrangement uses TRBV27 and TRBJ1-5, with D perhaps matching TRBD1 (6 bases). Germline lookup yields CDR1 MNHEY and CDR2 SMNVEV (reference sequence). The CDR3 contains 14 residues. Trimming removed 5 bases at V and 2 bases at J, with 10 bases between. The CDR3 nucleotides are TGTGCCAGCAGTCCCAGGGGCGGCAATCAGCCCCAGCATTTT. Amino acids: CASSPRGGNQPQHF.

The J gene is TRBJ2-3, the V gene TRBV6-1, with D possibly TRBD2 on 5 matching bases. Germline V gives CDR1 MNHNS, CDR2 SASEGT. Trimming took 6 bases from V and 6 from J, leaving 19 bases between them. The CDR3 extends over 15 amino acids. CDR3 residues: CASRQLGSLVDTQYF. As DNA, the CDR3 is TGTGCCAGCAGGCAACTAGGCTCGCTGGTGGATACGCAGTATTTT.

The J gene is TRBJ2-5, the V gene TRBV19; 13 bases are a match to TRBD2. V lost 4 bases to trimming and J lost 2 bases; unmatched junction nucleotides: 13. The germline CDR1 and CDR2 sequences are LNHDA and SQIVND (reference sequence). The CDR3 has 19 amino acids. Written as DNA, the CDR3 is TGTGCCAGTAGTACCGGAAGGACTAGCGGGAGCAGGCTTCAAGAGACCCAGTACTTC. Protein: CASSTGRTSGSRLQETQYF. Full variable domain (missing parts from reference TRBV19 and TRBJ2-5): DGGITQSPKYLFRKEGQNVTLSCEQNLNHDAMYWYRQDPGQGLRLIYYSQIVNDFQKGDIAEGYSVSREKKESFPLTVTSAQKNPTAFYLCASSTGRTSGSRLQETQYFGPGTRLLVL.

The V gene is TRBV5-1, the J gene TRBJ1-4, with D uncertain. The CDR3 totals 15 residues. Germline-derived CDR1 and CDR2 are SGHRS and YFSETQ. V lost 0 bases, J lost 6 bases, and 12 bases lay in between. The chain's CDR3 is CASSLAGEGHEKLFF. The CDR3 nucleotides are TGCGCCAGCAGCTTGGCCGGGGAGGGCCATGAAAAACTGTTTTTT.

This rearrangement joins TRBV4-3 to TRBJ1-2; D is uncertain. Germline-derived CDR1 and CDR2 are LGHNA and YSLEER. The length of the CDR3 is 14 residues. V was clipped by 0 bases and J by 2 bases, with 7 bases between them. DNA for the CDR3: TGCGCCAGCAGCCAAGAGTTAGGGAACTATGGCTACACCTTC. It is translated as CASSQELGNYGYTF.

A few counts support this clone. The J gene is TRBJ2-7, the V gene TRBV7-8; D gene unclear. The CDR3 spans 13 residues. V was clipped by 5 bases and J by 0 bases, with 8 bases between them. Germline loops: CDR1 SGHVS, CDR2 FQNEAQ. The CDR3, as DNA: TGTGCCAGCAGCACTCTTCTCTCCTACGAGCAGTACTTC. Translation: CASSTLLSYEQYF.

The chain carries TRBV9 and TRBJ1-1; D ambiguous. The germline V and J ends were trimmed by 1 base and 0 bases, with 4 bases remaining between them. The CDR3 length is 13 residues. CDR1 and CDR2 from the germline V gene are SGDLS and YYNGEE. The DNA for the CDR3 is TGTGCCAGCAGCGTAACAATGAACACTGAAGCTTTCTTT. It codes for CASSVTMNTEAFF. Full variable domain (outside the CDR3, taken from reference TRBV9 and TRBJ1-1): DSGVTQTPKHLITATGQRVTLRCSPRSGDLSVYWYQQSLDQGLQFLIQYYNGEERAKGNILERFSAQQFPDLHSELNLSSLELGDSALYFCASSVTMNTEAFFGQGTRLTVV.

The chain is built from TRBV5-1 and TRBJ2-1, with D hard to call. This CDR3 contains 13 residues. Germline V gene data show CDR1 as SGHRS and CDR2 as YFSETQ. V lost 4 bases, J lost 5 bases, and 10 bases lay in between. The CDR3 region is CASSENLDNEQFF. Written as DNA, the CDR3 is TGCGCCAGCAGCGAAAACCTAGACAATGAGCAGTTCTTC.

The chain combines TRBV5-6 with TRBJ2-2, with D maybe TRBD2 (5 bases). Germline assignment: CDR1 SGHDT and CDR2 YYEEEE. The CDR3 spans 17 residues. V was clipped by 4 bases and J by 0 bases, with 16 bases between them. The CDR3 here is CASSPPGGTSNTGELFF. The CDR3 region has the DNA TGTGCCAGCAGCCCCCCCGGAGGCACATCGAACACCGGGGAGCTGTTTTTT.

The chain joins TRBV2 to TRBJ2-7, with TRBD1 identical over 9 bases. The ends lost 7 bases at V and 3 bases at J; junction bases unmatched: 7. There are 14 residues in the CDR3. Germline lookup yields CDR1 SNHLY and CDR2 FYNNEI. The CDR3 sequence: CASTRDRDIYEQYF. The CDR3 coding sequence is TGTGCCAGCACTCGGGACAGGGACATCTACGAGCAGTACTTC.

The chain links TRBV6-1 to TRBJ2-7, with 10 bases that match TRBD1. Germline V gene sequence: CDR1 MNHNS, CDR2 SASEGT. This CDR3 is 14 amino acids long. With V trimmed by 2 bases and J by 7 bases, 5 bases remained unmatched. The CDR3 sequence is CASSERQGAREQYF. The CDR3 DNA is TGTGCCAGCAGTGAACGACAGGGGGCGAGAGAGCAGTACTTC.

This chain uses TRBV4-3 with TRBJ2-3; 9 bases match TRBD2. Germline trimming cut 0 bases from V and 4 bases from J; bases unmatched to any gene: 8. The length of the CDR3 is 17 residues. Germline CDR1 LGHNA, CDR2 YSLEER. In DNA form, the CDR3 reads TGCGCCAGCAGCCAAGAGGGCAGCGGGGGGAAAGCAGATACGCAGTATTTT. Translated, it gives CASSQEGSGGKADTQYF.

The CDR3 is CASGTGKMNTEAFF. In nucleotides, the CDR3 is TGTGCCAGTGGGACAGGGAAGATGAACACTGAAGCTTTCTTT. V usage is TRBV19 and J usage is TRBJ1-1; 9 bases map to TRBD1. The CDR3 consists of 14 residues. After removal of 8 bases from V and 0 bases from J, the junction contained 4 bases not matched to a gene. Germline V lookup: CDR1 LNHDA, CDR2 SQIVND (reference sequence).

J is TRBJ1-1 and V is TRBV15; the D gene is possibly TRBD1 (5 bases). The ends were cut back, 0 bases at V and 6 bases at J, with 11 bases in the middle. Germline V gene data show CDR1 as LNHNV and CDR2 as YYDKDF (reference sequence). The CDR3 is 14 amino acids. The CDR3 loop reads CATSRDTGGSEAFF. CDR3 bases: TGTGCCACCAGCAGAGATACCGGGGGGTCTGAAGCTTTCTTT.

V usage is TRBV7-6 and J usage is TRBJ1-2; 7 positions agree with TRBD1. Germline V CDR1 and CDR2: SGHVS, FNYEAQ. V trimming: 5 bases; J trimming: 3 bases; junction bases outside the gene matches: 9. The CDR3 is 15 amino acids. CDR3 bases: TGTGCCAGCAGCCCCACGGGACAGAACGACTATGGCTACACCTTC. It is translated as CASSPTGQNDYGYTF.

The chain couples TRBV9 to TRBJ2-3, with D possibly TRBD2 on 6 matching bases. V lost 0 bases to trimming and J lost 10 bases, with 21 bases between them. Germline CDR1 and CDR2: SGDLS and YYNGEE. CDR3 length: 16 amino acids. The CDR3 loop reads CASSVGPSAETYAQYF. The CDR3, as DNA: TGTGCCAGCAGCGTAGGCCCTAGCGCTGAGACGTATGCGCAGTATTTT.

The chain recombines TRBV12-5 with TRBJ2-3, with TRBD2 matching 10 bases. The ends lost 2 bases at V and 9 bases at J; junction bases unmatched: 8. The germline V gene encodes CDR1 LGHNT and CDR2 FRNRAP. The length of the CDR3 is 15 residues. As DNA, the CDR3 is TGTGCTAGTGGTTTGTCCTCTAGCGGGAGCGGGACGCAGTATTTT. It codes for CASGLSSSGSGTQYF.

This chain connects TRBV7-8 to TRBJ1-1; maybe TRBD1 (6 bases). V lost 6 bases and J 5 bases, leaving 16 bases between the germline ends. The germline gives CDR1 SGHVS, CDR2 FQNEAQ. The CDR3 runs 14 residues. CDR3 DNA: TGTGCCAGCAGTCAGGACAGTCCCCAGACTGAAGCTTTCTTT. It is translated as CASSQDSPQTEAFF.

The V and J genes are TRBV28 and TRBJ1-3, with D possibly matching TRBD1 (6 bases). The CDR3 has 14 residues. The V end was cut by 2 bases, the J end by 4 bases, with 9 bases between. Germline values: CDR1 MDHEN, CDR2 SYDVKM. The CDR3, as DNA: TGTGCCAGCAGTTTAACAGGGAGAGGAAACACCATATATTTT. It is translated as CASSLTGRGNTIYF. The full variable domain, with the rest looked up from reference TRBV28 and TRBJ1-3, is DVKVTQSSRYLVKRTGEKVFLECVQDMDHENMFWYRQDPGLGLRLIYFSYDVKMKEKGDIPEGYSVSREKKERFSLILESASTNQTSMYLCASSLTGRGNTIYFGEGSWLTVV.

The chain is built from TRBV7-9 and TRBJ2-3, with 11 bases lining up with TRBD1. The germline V gene has CDR1 SEHNR and CDR2 FQNEAQ (reference sequence). This CDR3 has 16 residues. The junction had 4 bases not matched to a gene; V was cut back by 1 base and J by 4 bases. The DNA of the CDR3 is TGTGCCAGCAGCTTAGGGACAGGGGGCAGGGCAGATACGCAGTATTTT. The encoded protein is CASSLGTGGRADTQYF.

The V call is TRBV7-8, the J call TRBJ1-4; D remains ambiguous. From germline, CDR1 is SGHVS and CDR2 FQNEAQ. The CDR3 covers 13 residues. Trimming shortened V by 1 base and J by 7 bases, and 7 bases separated the two germline ends. The CDR3 coding sequence is TGTGCCAGCAGCTTAGTGGCGGGTGAAAAACTGTTTTTT. Translated: CASSLVAGEKLFF.